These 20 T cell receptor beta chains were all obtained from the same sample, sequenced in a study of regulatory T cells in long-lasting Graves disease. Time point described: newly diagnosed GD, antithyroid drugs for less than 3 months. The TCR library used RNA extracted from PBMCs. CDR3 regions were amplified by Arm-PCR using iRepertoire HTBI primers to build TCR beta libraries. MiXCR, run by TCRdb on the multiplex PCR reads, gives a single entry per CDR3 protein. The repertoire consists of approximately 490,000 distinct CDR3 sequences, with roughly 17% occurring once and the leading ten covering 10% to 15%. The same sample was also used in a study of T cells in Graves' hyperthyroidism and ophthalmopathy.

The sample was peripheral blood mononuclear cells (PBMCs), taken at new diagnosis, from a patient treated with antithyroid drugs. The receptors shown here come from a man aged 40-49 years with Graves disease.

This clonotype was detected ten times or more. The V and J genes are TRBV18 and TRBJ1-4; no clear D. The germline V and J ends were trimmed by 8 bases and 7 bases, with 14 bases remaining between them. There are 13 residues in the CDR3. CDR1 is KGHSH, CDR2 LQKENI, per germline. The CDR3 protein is CASRSMGSEKLFF. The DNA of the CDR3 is TGTGCCAGCCGATCCATGGGGAGTGAAAAACTGTTTTTT.

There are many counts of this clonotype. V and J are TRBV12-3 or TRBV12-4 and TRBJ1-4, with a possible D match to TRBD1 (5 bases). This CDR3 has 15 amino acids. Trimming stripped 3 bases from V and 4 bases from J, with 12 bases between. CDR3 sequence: CASSFEGRSNEKLFF. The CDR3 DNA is TGTGCCAGCAGTTTTGAGGGGAGGAGTAATGAAAAACTGTTTTTT.

CDR3 protein: CASSLSAAAGTGAFF. CDR3 DNA sequence: TGTGCCAGCAGTTTATCCGCCGCGGCCGGCACGGGAGCTTTCTTT. The V gene is TRBV28, the J gene TRBJ1-1; no reliable D call. This CDR3 comprises 15 residues. CDR1 and CDR2 from the germline V gene are MDHEN and SYDVKM. The germline V and J ends were trimmed by 1 base and 10 bases, with 19 bases remaining between them.

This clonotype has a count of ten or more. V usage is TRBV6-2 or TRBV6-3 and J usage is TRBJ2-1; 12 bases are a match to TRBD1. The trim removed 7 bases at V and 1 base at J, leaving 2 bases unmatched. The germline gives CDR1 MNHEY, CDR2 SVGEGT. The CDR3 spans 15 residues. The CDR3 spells CASKGQGASYNEQFF. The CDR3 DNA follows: TGTGCCAGCAAGGGACAGGGGGCTTCCTACAATGAGCAGTTCTTC.

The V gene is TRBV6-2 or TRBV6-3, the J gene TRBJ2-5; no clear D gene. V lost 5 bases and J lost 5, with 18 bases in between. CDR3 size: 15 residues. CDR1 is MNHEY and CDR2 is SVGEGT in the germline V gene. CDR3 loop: CASSLYRVTGETQYF. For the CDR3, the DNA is TGTGCCAGCAGTCTTTATAGGGTGACCGGGGAGACCCAGTACTTC.

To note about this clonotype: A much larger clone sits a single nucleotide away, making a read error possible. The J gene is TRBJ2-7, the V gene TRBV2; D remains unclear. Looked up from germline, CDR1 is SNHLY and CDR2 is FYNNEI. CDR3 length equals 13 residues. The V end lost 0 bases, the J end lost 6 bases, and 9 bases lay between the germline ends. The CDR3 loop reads CASSEARFCEQYF. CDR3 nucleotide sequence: TGTGCCAGCAGTGAAGCCCGGTTCTGCGAGCAGTACTTC.

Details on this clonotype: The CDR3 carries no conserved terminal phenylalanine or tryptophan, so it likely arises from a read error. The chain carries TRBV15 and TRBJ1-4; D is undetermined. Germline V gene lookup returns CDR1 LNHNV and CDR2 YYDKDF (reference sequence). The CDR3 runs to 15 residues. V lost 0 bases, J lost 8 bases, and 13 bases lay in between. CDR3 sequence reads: CATSRDPGRGEKLFL. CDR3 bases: TGTGCCACCAGCAGAGACCCGGGCCGTGGGGAAAAACTGTTTCTT.

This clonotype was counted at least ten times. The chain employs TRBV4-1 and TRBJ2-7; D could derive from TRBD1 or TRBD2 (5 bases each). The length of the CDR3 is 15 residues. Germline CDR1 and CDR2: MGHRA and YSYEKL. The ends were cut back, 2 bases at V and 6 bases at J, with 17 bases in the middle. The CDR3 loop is CASSQSSGTRGEQYF. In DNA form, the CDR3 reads TGCGCCAGCAGCCAAAGCTCCGGGACGCGAGGCGAGCAGTACTTC.

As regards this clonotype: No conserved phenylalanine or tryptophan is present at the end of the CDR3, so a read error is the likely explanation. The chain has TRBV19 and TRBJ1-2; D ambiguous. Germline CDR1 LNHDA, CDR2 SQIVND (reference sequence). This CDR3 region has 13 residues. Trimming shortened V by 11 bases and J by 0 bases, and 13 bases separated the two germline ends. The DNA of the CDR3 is TGTGCCGCCTTTGCGAACACTAACTATGGCTACACCTCC. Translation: CAAFANTNYGYTS.

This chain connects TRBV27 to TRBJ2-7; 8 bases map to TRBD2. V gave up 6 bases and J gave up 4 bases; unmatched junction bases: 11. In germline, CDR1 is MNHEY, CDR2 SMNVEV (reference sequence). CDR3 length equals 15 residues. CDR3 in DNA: TGTGCCAGCAGGCCTCCGGGGGGGGGGCCTTACGAGCAGTACTTC. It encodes CASRPPGGGPYEQYF.

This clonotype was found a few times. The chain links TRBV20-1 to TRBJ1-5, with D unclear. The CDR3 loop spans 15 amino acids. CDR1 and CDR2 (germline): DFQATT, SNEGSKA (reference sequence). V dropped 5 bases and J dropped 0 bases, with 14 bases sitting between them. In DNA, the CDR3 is TGCAGTGCTGCCGGGAGGATTGATAGCAATCAGCCCCAGCATTTT. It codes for CSAAGRIDSNQPQHF.

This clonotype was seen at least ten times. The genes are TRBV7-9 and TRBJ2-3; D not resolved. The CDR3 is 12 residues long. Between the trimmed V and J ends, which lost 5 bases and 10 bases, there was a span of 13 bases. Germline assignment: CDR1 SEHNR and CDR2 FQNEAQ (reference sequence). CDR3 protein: CASSDRLVSQYF. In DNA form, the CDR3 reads TGTGCCAGCAGCGATCGGTTAGTTTCGCAGTATTTT.

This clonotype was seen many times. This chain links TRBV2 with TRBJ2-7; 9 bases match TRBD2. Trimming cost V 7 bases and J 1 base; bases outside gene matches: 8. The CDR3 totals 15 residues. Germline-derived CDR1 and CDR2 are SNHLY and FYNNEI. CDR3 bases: TGTGCCAGCATAAAGGAGCGGGGGGCTTCCTACGAGCAGTACTTC. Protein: CASIKERGASYEQYF.

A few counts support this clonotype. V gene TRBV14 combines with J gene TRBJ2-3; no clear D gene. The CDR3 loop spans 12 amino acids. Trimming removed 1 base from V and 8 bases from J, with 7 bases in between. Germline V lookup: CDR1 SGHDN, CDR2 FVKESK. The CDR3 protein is CASSQAGPTQYF. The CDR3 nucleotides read TGTGCCAGCAGCCAAGCCGGGCCTACGCAGTATTTT.

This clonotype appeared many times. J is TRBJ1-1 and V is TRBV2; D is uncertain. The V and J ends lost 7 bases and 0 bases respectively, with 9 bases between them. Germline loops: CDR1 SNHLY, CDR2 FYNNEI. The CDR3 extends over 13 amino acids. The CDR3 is CASIQLMNTEAFF. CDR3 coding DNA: TGTGCCAGCATTCAACTTATGAACACTGAAGCTTTCTTT.

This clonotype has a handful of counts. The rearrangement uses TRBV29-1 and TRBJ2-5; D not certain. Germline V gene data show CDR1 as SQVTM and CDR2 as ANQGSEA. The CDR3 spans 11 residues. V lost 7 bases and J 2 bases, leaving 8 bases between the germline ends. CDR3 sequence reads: CSARHQETQYF. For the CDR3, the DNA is TGCAGCGCTAGGCATCAAGAGACCCAGTACTTC.

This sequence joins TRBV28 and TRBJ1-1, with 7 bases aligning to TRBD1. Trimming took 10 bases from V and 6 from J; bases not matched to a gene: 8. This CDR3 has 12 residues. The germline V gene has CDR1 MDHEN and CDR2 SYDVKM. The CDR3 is CATRQGIAEAFF. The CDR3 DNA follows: TGTGCCACCAGACAGGGTATCGCTGAAGCTTTCTTT.

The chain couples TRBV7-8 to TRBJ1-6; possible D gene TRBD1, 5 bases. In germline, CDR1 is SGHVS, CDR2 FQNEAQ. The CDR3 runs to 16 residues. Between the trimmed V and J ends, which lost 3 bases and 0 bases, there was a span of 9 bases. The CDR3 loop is CASSFQGSSYNSPLHF. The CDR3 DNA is TGTGCCAGCAGCTTCCAGGGAAGCTCCTATAATTCACCCCTCCACTTT. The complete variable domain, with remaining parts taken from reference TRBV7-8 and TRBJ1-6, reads GAGVSQSPRYKVAKRGQDVALRCDPISGHVSLFWYQQALGQGPEFLTYFQNEAQLDKSGLPSDRFFAERPEGSVSTLKIQRTQQEDSAVYLCASSFQGSSYNSPLHFGNGTRLTVT.

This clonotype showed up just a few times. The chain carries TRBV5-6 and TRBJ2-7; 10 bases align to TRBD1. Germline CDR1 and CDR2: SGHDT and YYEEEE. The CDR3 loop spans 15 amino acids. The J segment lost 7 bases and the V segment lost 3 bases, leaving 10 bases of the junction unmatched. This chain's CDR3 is CASSWTGTGEGEQYF. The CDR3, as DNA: TGTGCCAGCAGCTGGACCGGGACAGGGGAAGGAGAGCAGTACTTC.

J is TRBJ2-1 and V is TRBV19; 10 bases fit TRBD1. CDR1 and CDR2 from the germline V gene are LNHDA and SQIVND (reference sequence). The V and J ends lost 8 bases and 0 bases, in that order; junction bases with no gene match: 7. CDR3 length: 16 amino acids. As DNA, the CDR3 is TGTGCCAGTCGGGACAGGGGCTTAAGCTCCTACAATGAGCAGTTCTTC. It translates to CASRDRGLSSYNEQFF.